The 8 T cell receptor beta chains reported below all come from one sample, sequenced in a study of identical twins. TCRdb called the 5' RACE reads again in MiXCR, with one record for every CDR3 protein. The repertoire holds under 300,000 distinct CDR3 sequences, with about an eighth as singletons. The same data also contributed to another study, on yellow fever vaccine responses in identical twins.

Sequenced material: memory (CD45RO+) T cells sorted from blood. These receptors were taken from a woman between 18 and 29 years old in good health.

This clonotype was observed a handful of times. The J gene is TRBJ2-7, the V gene TRBV12-3 or TRBV12-4; no clear D. V shed 5 bases and J shed 2 bases, with 10 bases lying between them. The CDR3 consists of 13 residues. The CDR3 region is CASSLPIPYEQYF. The CDR3 DNA is TGTGCCAGCAGTCTACCCATCCCCTACGAGCAGTACTTC.

The J gene is TRBJ1-2, the V gene TRBV20-1, with D maybe TRBD1 (5 bases). Trimming removed 0 bases from V and 4 bases from J, with 12 bases in between. Germline assignment: CDR1 DFQATT and CDR2 SNEGSKA (reference sequence). The CDR3 has 14 residues. The CDR3 bases are TGCAGTGCTAGAGATCGGAGACAGCTCTATGGCTACACCTTC. It encodes CSARDRRQLYGYTF.

This clonotype showed up just a few times. For the CDR3, the DNA is TGTGCCAGCAGTTACACCGGGACAGGGGGCCGTGGTAACTATGGCTACACCTTC. This codes for CASSYTGTGGRGNYGYTF. The chain carries TRBV6-5 and TRBJ1-2; 12 bases are shared with TRBD1. V lost 2 bases, J lost 1 base, and 8 bases stayed unmatched. CDR3 length: 18 amino acids. Germline V gives CDR1 MNHEY, CDR2 SVGAGI.

The chain uses TRBV7-9 and TRBJ1-2; D might be TRBD1 (6 bases). In germline, CDR1 is SEHNR, CDR2 FQNEAQ (reference sequence). With 3 bases removed from V and 7 bases from J, the gap between germline ends came to 12 bases. The CDR3 contains 13 residues. The CDR3 nucleotides read TGTGCCAGCAGCTTTCCACAGGGTGGTGGCTACACCTTC. It codes for CASSFPQGGGYTF.

V is TRBV2 and J is TRBJ2-4; 8 bases are shared with TRBD1. The CDR3 contains 16 residues. Trimming cost V 5 bases and J 0 bases; bases outside gene matches: 6. Germline values: CDR1 SNHLY, CDR2 FYNNEI. The CDR3 DNA follows: TGTGCCAGCAGTCCCGGACAGGGCAGAGCCAAAAACATTCAGTACTTC. Translating gives CASSPGQGRAKNIQYF.

This clonotype has just a few counts. The chain has TRBV12-3 or TRBV12-4 and TRBJ2-3; 7 nucleotides match TRBD2. CDR3 length: 14 residues. The V and J ends lost 5 bases and 2 bases, in that order; junction bases with no gene match: 4. The CDR3 is CASSLGTTTDTQYF. DNA of the CDR3: TGTGCCAGCAGTCTGGGGACTACCACAGATACGCAGTATTTT.

The V and J genes are TRBV11-2 and TRBJ2-1; TRBD2 matches at 8 bases. The V gene's germline CDR1 is SGHAT and CDR2 FQNNGV. V gave up 6 bases and J gave up 0 bases; unmatched junction bases: 7. The CDR3 runs to 16 residues. This CDR3 is CASRATGTSSYNEQFF. As DNA, the CDR3 is TGTGCCAGCAGAGCAACCGGGACTAGCTCCTACAATGAGCAGTTCTTC.

The sample holds a few counts of this clonotype. This rearrangement joins TRBV4-2 to TRBJ2-1; 8 nucleotides agree with TRBD2. The CDR3 is 17 residues long. Germline CDR1 and CDR2: LGHNA and YNFKEQ. Trimming cost V 1 base and J 8 bases; bases outside gene matches: 13. The CDR3 spells CASSQGGISGSHDEQFF. The CDR3 DNA is TGTGCCAGCAGCCAAGGGGGGATCAGCGGGAGTCACGATGAGCAGTTCTTC.